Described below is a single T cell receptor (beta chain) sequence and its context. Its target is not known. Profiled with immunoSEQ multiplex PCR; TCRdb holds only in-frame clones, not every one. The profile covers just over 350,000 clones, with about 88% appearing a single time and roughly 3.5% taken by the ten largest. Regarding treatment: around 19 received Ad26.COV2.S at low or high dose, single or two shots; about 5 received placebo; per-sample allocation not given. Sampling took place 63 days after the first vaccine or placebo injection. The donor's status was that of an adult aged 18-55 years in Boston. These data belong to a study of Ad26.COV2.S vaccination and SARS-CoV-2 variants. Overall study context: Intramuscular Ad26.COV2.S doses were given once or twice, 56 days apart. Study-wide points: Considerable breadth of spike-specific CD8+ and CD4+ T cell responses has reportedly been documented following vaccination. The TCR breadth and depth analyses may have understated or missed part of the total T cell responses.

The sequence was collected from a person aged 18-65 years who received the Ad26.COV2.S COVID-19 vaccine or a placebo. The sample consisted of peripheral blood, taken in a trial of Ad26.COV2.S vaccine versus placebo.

In nucleotides, the CDR3 is TGTGCCAGCAGCTTGCGACAGGCACCGGGAAACACCATATATTTT. Its translation: CASSLRQAPGNTIYF. The J gene is TRBJ1-3, the V gene TRBV5-6; the D gene is possibly TRBD1 (6 bases). The CDR3 runs to 15 residues. CDR1 and CDR2 from the germline V gene are SGHDT and YYEEEE. The V and J ends lost 1 base and 4 bases respectively, with 12 bases between them.